Listed below are T cell receptor beta chains from one sample, sequenced in a study of CD8+ T cells in alopecia areata. Profiled with immunoSEQ multiplex PCR; TCRdb holds only in-frame clones, not every one. The table lists about 250,000 clones, 50% to 75% of them singletons. Sequenced material: CD4+ T cells sorted from blood, taken at roughly week 53, from a patient treated with tofacitinib. These receptors originate from a human donor with alopecia areata. Each CDR3 is given with its conserved first and last residue. D genes are given only for firm matches. Size is stated for part of the rows, as once, few or many counts, or as a class when the clone is expanded.

v_call	j_call	d_call	clone_size	cdr3_aa	cdr3_nt
TRBV25-1	TRBJ1-6	TRBD1	once	CASSRDRNSPLHF	TGTGCCAGCAGCCGGGACAGAAATTCACCCCTCCACTTT
TRBV6-5	TRBJ2-5	NA	NA	CASSYRDRWETQYF	TGTGCCAGCAGTTACCGCGACAGGTGGGAGACCCAGTACTTC
TRBV14	TRBJ2-5	NA	NA	CASSPHNTGLGETQYF	TGTGCCAGCAGCCCACACAACACCGGATTGGGAGAGACCCAGTACTTC
TRBV30	TRBJ1-3	TRBD1	NA	CAWTTGFSGNTIYF	TGTGCCTGGACGACAGGGTTCTCTGGAAACACCATATATTTT
TRBV29-1	TRBJ1-2	NA	NA	CSADPGSEDYGYTF	TGCAGCGCCGATCCGGGGTCTGAGGACTATGGCTACACCTTC
TRBV29-1	TRBJ1-2	TRBD1	NA	CSIEGDSYGYTF	TGCAGCATTGAGGGGGACAGCTATGGCTACACCTTC
TRBV30	TRBJ1-2	NA	NA	CAWRDTGRDGYTF	TGTGCCTGGAGAGATACAGGTCGCGATGGCTACACCTTC
TRBV29-1	TRBJ2-5	NA	few	CSVEQPGRKTQYF	TGCAGCGTCGAGCAACCAGGGAGGAAGACCCAGTACTTC
TRBV29-1	TRBJ2-6	NA	NA	CSVEGGSGANVLTF	TGCAGCGTTGAAGGTGGCTCTGGGGCCAACGTCCTGACTTTC
TRBV6-5	TRBJ2-7	NA	NA	CASSYGTPTYEQYF	TGTGCCAGCAGTTACGGGACACCTACCTACGAGCAGTACTTC
TRBV7-2	TRBJ2-7	NA	NA	CASSLGPRDEQYF	TGTGCCAGCAGCTTAGGGCCCCGAGACGAGCAGTACTTC
TRBV15	TRBJ2-1	TRBD2	few	CATSRDKNSGLSGEQFF	TGTGCCACCAGCAGAGATAAAAATAGCGGGCTCTCCGGGGAGCAGTTCTTC
TRBV2	TRBJ2-5	NA	NA	CASSIQETQYF	TGTGCCAGCAGTATACAAGAGACCCAGTACTTC
TRBV7-2	TRBJ2-7	NA	NA	CASSFTQSSYEQYF	TGTGCCAGCAGCTTCACACAGAGCTCCTACGAGCAGTACTTC
TRBV30	TRBJ2-7	NA	NA	CAWGAGVGEQYF	TGTGCCTGGGGTGCAGGGGTAGGAGAGCAGTACTTC
TRBV5-1	TRBJ1-2	NA	few	CASSSQTGIGYTF	TGCGCCAGCAGCTCCCAAACGGGGATCGGCTACACCTTC
TRBV19	TRBJ1-2	TRBD1	NA	CASSRGQGANYGYTF	TGTGCCAGTAGTAGGGGACAGGGAGCCAACTATGGCTACACCTTC
TRBV7-2	TRBJ1-1	NA	NA	CASTSFGGFLNTEAFF	TGTGCCAGCACCAGCTTCGGAGGGTTCTTGAACACTGAAGCTTTCTTT
TRBV7-2	TRBJ2-7	NA	NA	CASSFSRGTYEQYF	TGTGCCAGCAGCTTTTCCCGGGGCACCTACGAGCAGTACTTC
TRBV5-1	TRBJ2-1	NA	NA	CASSPRGGSAHEQFF	TGCGCCAGCAGCCCGAGGGGGGGATCGGCCCATGAGCAGTTCTTC
TRBV5-1	TRBJ2-7	TRBD2	NA	CASSPTGGSSYEQYF	TGCGCCAGCAGCCCGACCGGCGGGAGCTCCTACGAGCAGTACTTC
TRBV29-1	TRBJ2-2	NA	NA	CSVDIGNTGELFF	TGCAGCGTTGATATCGGGAACACCGGGGAGCTGTTTTTT
TRBV29-1	TRBJ2-3	TRBD1	few	CSVGTGGTSVVDTQYF	TGCAGCGTTGGGACAGGGGGAACTAGCGTCGTAGATACGCAGTATTTT
TRBV15	TRBJ2-7	NA	NA	CATSREDRSHEQYF	TGTGCCACCAGCAGGGAAGACAGGTCCCACGAGCAGTACTTC
TRBV11-2	TRBJ2-1	NA	NA	CASSLAREYNEQFF	TGTGCCAGCAGCTTAGCGAGAGAGTACAATGAGCAGTTCTTC
TRBV30	TRBJ1-5	NA	NA	CAWTKDSNQPQHF	TGTGCCTGGACCAAGGATAGCAATCAGCCCCAGCATTTT
TRBV7-2	TRBJ2-2	NA	NA	CASSPVGGHTGELFF	TGTGCCAGCAGCCCAGTCGGGGGCCACACCGGGGAGCTGTTTTTT
TRBV6-5	TRBJ2-7	NA	NA	CASSSLQGTYEQYF	TGTGCCAGCAGTTCGTTACAGGGAACCTACGAGCAGTACTTC
TRBV18	TRBJ1-4	NA	NA	CASSPPDRNEKLFF	TGTGCCAGCTCTCCCCCGGACCGTAATGAAAAACTGTTTTTT
TRBV20-1	TRBJ2-5	NA	few	CSARLGETQYF	TGCAGTGCTAGACTTGGAGAGACCCAGTACTTC
TRBV29-1	TRBJ1-4	NA	NA	CSVELGYEKLFF	TGCAGCGTTGAATTGGGGTATGAAAAACTGTTTTTT